A selection of T cell receptor beta chains follows, all from one sample in a study of CD8 T cells in Susac syndrome. TCRdb re-called the immunoSEQ multiplex PCR reads with MiXCR, one entry per CDR3 protein. This repertoire shows around 95,000 distinct CDR3 sequences, 95% found once; its top ten account for 0.3%. Sequenced input: CD8+ T cells from PBMCs. Receptor source: a human donor with Susac syndrome. Both conserved end residues are part of each CDR3. A D gene is named only where the DNA matches it firmly.

TRBV24-1,.,TRBJ2-3,TGTGCCACCAGTGATCCGAACACAGATACGCAGTATTTT,CATSDPNTDTQYF
TRBV29-1,TRBD2,TRBJ2-7,TGCAGCGTCGAAATAGCGGGAGTAGCGTCCTACGAGCAGTACTTC,CSVEIAGVASYEQYF
TRBV20-1,TRBD2,TRBJ2-7,TGCAGTGCCACCCGGGCGGGGGTTGCCTACGAGCAGTACTTC,CSATRAGVAYEQYF
TRBV4-1,.,TRBJ2-7,TGCGCCAGCAGCCAATACGATCAGGGGCTCTACGAGCAGTACTTC,CASSQYDQGLYEQYF
TRBV27,.,TRBJ2-7,TGTGCCAGCAGTTTACTTGGCCCCAACGAGCAGTACTTC,CASSLLGPNEQYF
TRBV20-1,.,TRBJ1-2,TGCAGTGCCTACTCCGGGACGGAACTCTATGGCTACACCTTC,CSAYSGTELYGYTF
TRBV9,.,TRBJ2-6,TGTGCCAGCCAAAGACGGTTCTCTGGGGCCAACGTCCTGACTTTC,CASQRRFSGANVLTF
TRBV5-1,.,TRBJ1-1,TGCGCCAGCAAGGACATATACACTGAAGCTTTCTTT,CASKDIYTEAFF
TRBV12-3/TRBV12-4,.,TRBJ1-2,TGTGCCAGCAGTCCGGACACCAAGAGGGGCTACACCTTC,CASSPDTKRGYTF
TRBV29-1,TRBD1,TRBJ1-1,TGCAGCGTTGTTGCCAGGGGGCAGAGTGTGAACACTGAAGCTTTCTTT,CSVVARGQSVNTEAFF
TRBV20-1,TRBD2,TRBJ2-7,TGCAGTGCTAGAGTGGGGGGACTAGCGGGAGAGGAAAGGTCCTACGAGCAGTACTTC,CSARVGGLAGEERSYEQYF